One sample yielded the 18 T cell receptor beta chains listed below, sequenced in a study of blood T cell repertoires in COVID-19. The assay was immunoSEQ multiplex PCR, and TCRdb's table has in-frame clones only and misses some. The table lists 170,000 or so clones, roughly 77% of them singletons, with around 7% in the top ten. Sequencing was done on a sample of peripheral blood. Receptor source: a man aged 65 to 79 with active or convalescent COVID-19.

The chain has TRBV7-9 and TRBJ2-7; 9 nucleotides line up with TRBD1. The germline V gene encodes CDR1 SEHNR and CDR2 FQNEAQ (reference sequence). CDR3 size: 13 residues. In DNA form, the CDR3 reads TGTGCGGGTGGGGGGACAGGGAGAGGCGAGCAGTACTTC. Protein product: CAGGGTGRGEQYF.

Many counts were recorded for this clone. The rearrangement joins TRBV7-9 to TRBJ1-1; the D gene is possibly TRBD1 (6 bases). Looked up from germline, CDR1 is SEHNR and CDR2 is FQNEAQ (reference sequence). The CDR3 is 13 residues long. With 5 bases removed from V and 1 base from J, the gap between germline ends came to 8 bases. In nucleotides, the CDR3 is TGTGCCAGCAGCCAACAGGGGAACACTGAAGCTTTCTTT. Translating gives CASSQQGNTEAFF. Full variable domain (missing parts from reference TRBV7-9 and TRBJ1-1): DTGVSQNPRHKITKRGQNVTFRCDPISEHNRLYWYRQTLGQGPEFLTYFQNEAQLEKSRLLSDRFSAERPKGSFSTLEIQRTEQGDSAMYLCASSQQGNTEAFFGQGTRLTVV.

J is TRBJ1-1 and V is TRBV7-9; D is possibly TRBD1 (5 bases). Germline CDR1 SEHNR, CDR2 FQNEAQ (reference sequence). The CDR3 has 11 residues. V lost 11 bases, J lost 2 bases, and 9 bases lay in between. The CDR3 protein is CASQDNTEAFF. In DNA, the CDR3 is TGTGCCTCACAGGACAACACTGAAGCTTTCTTT.

The gene calls are TRBV5-8 and TRBJ2-2; 9 bases agree with TRBD1. Germline CDR1 SGHTS, CDR2 YDEGEE. Trimming at V came to 4 bases and at J to 4 bases, leaving 8 bases not matched to a gene. The CDR3 covers 16 residues. CDR3 amino acids: CASSMGTGRGTGELFF. Here the CDR3 DNA reads TGTGCCAGCAGCATGGGGACAGGGAGAGGCACCGGGGAGCTGTTTTTT.

The genes are TRBV29-1 and TRBJ2-7; tentatively, D is TRBD2 (6 bases). Trimming stripped 6 bases from V and 3 bases from J, with 24 bases between. Germline CDR1 and CDR2: SQVTM and ANQGSEA. The CDR3 spans 16 residues. CDR3 sequence (DNA): TGCAGCGTCGAGGGAAGGGGTAGCGGAAATCTCTACGAGCAGTACTTC. Amino acid sequence: CSVEGRGSGNLYEQYF.

Only a few counts were recorded for this clone. This sequence joins TRBV9 and TRBJ1-2; TRBD1 aligns across 11 bases. The CDR3 consists of 15 residues. Trimming removed 4 bases from V and 1 base from J; junction bases left unmatched: 3. Per the germline V gene, CDR1 is SGDLS and CDR2 is YYNGEE. The DNA of the CDR3 is TGTGCCAGCAGCACGGGACAGGGGGTTAACTATGGCTACACCTTC. It specifies CASSTGQGVNYGYTF.

V is TRBV2 and J is TRBJ1-4; D not certain. Germline lookup yields CDR1 SNHLY and CDR2 FYNNEI. There are 11 residues in the CDR3. Trimming shortened V by 8 bases and J by 7 bases, and 8 bases separated the two germline ends. The CDR3 reads CASSGFEKLFF. The CDR3 bases are TGTGCCAGCTCAGGTTTTGAAAAACTGTTTTTT.

V and J are TRBV11-2 and TRBJ2-6; 8 bases fit TRBD2. CDR1 and CDR2 from the germline V gene are SGHAT and FQNNGV. Trimming took 3 bases from V and 1 from J; bases not matched to a gene: 8. This CDR3 region has 18 residues. CDR3 region: CASSFVSGSWSGANVLTF. The CDR3 nucleotides read TGTGCCAGCAGCTTCGTGAGCGGGAGTTGGTCTGGGGCCAACGTCCTGACTTTC.

This chain joins TRBV20-1 and TRBJ2-7, with 9 bases aligning to TRBD2. V lost 7 bases and J lost 3; bases outside the gene matches: 1. Germline CDR1 and CDR2: DFQATT and SNEGSKA (reference sequence). CDR3 size: 11 residues. The CDR3 nucleotides read TGCAGTGTACTAGCGGGCTACGAGCAGTACTTC. This gives the protein CSVLAGYEQYF.

The rearrangement links TRBV14 to TRBJ2-7; 7 bases map to TRBD1. Germline CDR1 SGHDN, CDR2 FVKESK. V dropped 2 bases and J dropped 1; count of bases not matched to a gene: 5. This CDR3 has 15 amino acids. This CDR3 reads CASSQSTGVSYEQYF. The CDR3, as DNA: TGTGCCAGCAGCCAAAGTACAGGGGTTTCCTACGAGCAGTACTTC.

The chain has TRBV27 and TRBJ2-2, with 12 bases lining up with TRBD2. V was clipped by 5 bases and J by 6 bases; unmatched bases: 4. Germline-derived CDR1 and CDR2 are MNHEY and SMNVEV (reference sequence). This CDR3 has 15 amino acids. CDR3 sequence (DNA): TGTGCCAGCAGTCCCCTAGCGGGAGGGGCCGGGGAGCTGTTTTTT. This codes for CASSPLAGGAGELFF.

The chain couples TRBV2 to TRBJ2-3; D ambiguous. Germline V gives CDR1 SNHLY, CDR2 FYNNEI. V was clipped by 2 bases and J by 0 bases, with 3 bases between them. The CDR3 extends over 13 amino acids. CDR3 in amino acids: CASSETSTDTQYF. The CDR3 coding sequence is TGTGCCAGCAGTGAAACTAGCACAGATACGCAGTATTTT.

The V gene is TRBV5-6, the J gene TRBJ1-3, with D hard to call. V gave up 0 bases and J gave up 1 base, with 11 bases separating them. The CDR3 loop spans 16 amino acids. Germline V gene data show CDR1 as SGHDT and CDR2 as YYEEEE. CDR3: CASSLAPPTSGNTIYF. The CDR3 region has the DNA TGTGCCAGCAGCTTGGCCCCCCCGACTTCTGGAAACACCATATATTTT.

V usage is TRBV7-2 and J usage is TRBJ1-5; TRBD1 matches at 8 bases. The V and J ends lost 4 bases and 2 bases, in that order; junction bases with no gene match: 4. The germline V gene has CDR1 SGHTA and CDR2 FQGNSA. The CDR3 consists of 15 residues. DNA of the CDR3: TGTGCCAGCAGCTACGGACAGGGAGGCAATCAGCCCCAGCATTTT. Translating it yields CASSYGQGGNQPQHF.

The rearrangement links TRBV6-2 or TRBV6-3 to TRBJ2-2; D ambiguous. CDR3 length: 13 residues. Trimming left V 5 bases short and J 1 base short, with 5 bases between. CDR1 is MNHEY, CDR2 SVGEGT, per germline. As DNA, the CDR3 is TGTGCCAGCAGTCTAGGGAACACCGGGGAGCTGTTTTTT. Translated: CASSLGNTGELFF.

The chain combines TRBV6-5 with TRBJ2-7; tentatively, D is TRBD1 (6 bases). V was cut by 6 bases and J by 3 bases, with 12 bases left in between. The CDR3 spans 13 residues. Germline loops: CDR1 MNHEY, CDR2 SVGAGI. CDR3 loop: CASSRAQGYEQYF. CDR3 sequence (DNA): TGTGCCAGCAGCCGCGCACAGGGCTACGAGCAGTACTTC.

The chain combines TRBV7-2 with TRBJ1-5; 8 bases are a match to TRBD1. J was trimmed by 3 bases and V by 5 bases; bases with no gene match: 6. The CDR3 length is 15 residues. CDR1 SGHTA and CDR2 FQGNSA come from the germline V gene. This chain's CDR3 is CASSAQGDVNQPQHF. CDR3 nucleotide sequence: TGTGCCAGCAGCGCACAGGGGGATGTCAATCAGCCCCAGCATTTT.

The chain is built from TRBV7-3 and TRBJ2-7; D not resolved. Germline V CDR1 and CDR2: SGHTA, FQGTGA. The CDR3 has 14 residues. V lost 5 bases and J lost 6, with 17 bases in between. The CDR3 DNA follows: TGTGCCAGCAGCGTACAACCCGGTCCGGGCGAGCAGTACTTC. Encoded protein: CASSVQPGPGEQYF.